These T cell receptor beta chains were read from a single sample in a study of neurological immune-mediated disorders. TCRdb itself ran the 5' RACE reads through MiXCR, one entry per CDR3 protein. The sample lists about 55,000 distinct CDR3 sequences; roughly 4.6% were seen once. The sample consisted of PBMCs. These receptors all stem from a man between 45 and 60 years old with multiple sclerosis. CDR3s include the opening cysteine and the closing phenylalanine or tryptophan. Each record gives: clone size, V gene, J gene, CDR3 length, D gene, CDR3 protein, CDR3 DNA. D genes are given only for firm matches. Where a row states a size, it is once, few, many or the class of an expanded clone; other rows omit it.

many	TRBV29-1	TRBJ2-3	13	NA	CSQTKGDTDTQYF	TGCAGCCAGACCAAGGGAGACACAGATACGCAGTATTTT
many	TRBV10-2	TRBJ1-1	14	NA	CASSEKRADTEAFF	TGCGCCAGCAGCGAAAAGAGGGCGGACACTGAAGCTTTCTTT
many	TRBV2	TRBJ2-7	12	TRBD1	CASQGEPYEQYF	TGTGCCAGCCAGGGGGAACCCTACGAGCAGTACTTC
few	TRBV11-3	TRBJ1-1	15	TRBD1	CASSSSGQPHTEAFF	TGTGCCAGCAGCTCGTCGGGACAGCCACATACTGAAGCTTTCTTT
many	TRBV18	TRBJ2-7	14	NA	CASSPQASGGEQYF	TGTGCCAGCTCACCCCAAGCATCCGGCGGGGAGCAGTACTTC
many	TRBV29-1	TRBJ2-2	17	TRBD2	CSVEAVAGGRNTGELFF	TGCAGCGTTGAAGCGGTAGCGGGAGGGAGGAACACCGGGGAGCTGTTTTTT
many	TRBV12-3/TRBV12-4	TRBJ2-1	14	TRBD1	CASSLTGGYNEQFF	TGTGCCAGCAGTTTAACAGGGGGCTACAATGAGCAGTTCTTC
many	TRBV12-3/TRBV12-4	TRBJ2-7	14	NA	CASSFGQGNYEQYF	TGTGCCAGCAGTTTTGGCCAGGGAAACTACGAGCAGTACTTC
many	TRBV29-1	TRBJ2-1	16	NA	CSVGKGDSSTYNEQFF	TGCAGCGTAGGCAAAGGAGACAGTTCAACCTACAATGAGCAGTTCTTC
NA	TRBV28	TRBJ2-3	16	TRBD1	CATRGRDRVGVDTQYF	TGTGCCACCAGAGGACGGGACAGGGTTGGGGTAGATACGCAGTATTTT
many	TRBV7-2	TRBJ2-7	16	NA	CASSLEGLRLAYEQYF	TGTGCCAGCAGCTTAGAGGGGCTGAGGCTAGCCTACGAGCAGTACTTC
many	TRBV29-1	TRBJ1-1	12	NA	CSVVLRATEAFF	TGCAGCGTTGTTTTAAGGGCAACTGAAGCTTTCTTT
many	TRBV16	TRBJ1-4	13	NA	CASSQSQATGLFF	TGTGCCAGCAGCCAATCCCAGGCCACCGGGCTGTTTTTT
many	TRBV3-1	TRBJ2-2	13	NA	CASRGGRTGELFF	TGTGCCAGCAGGGGGGGACGCACCGGGGAGCTGTTTTTT
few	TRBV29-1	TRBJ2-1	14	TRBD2	CSVVKSSGMGEQFF	TGCAGCGTTGTCAAGTCTAGCGGGATGGGTGAGCAGTTCTTC
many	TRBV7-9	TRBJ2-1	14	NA	CASSLAGGLNEQFF	TGTGCCAGCAGCTTAGCGGGGGGGCTTAATGAGCAGTTCTTC
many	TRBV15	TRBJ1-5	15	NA	CATSRDPGVGQPQNF	TGTGCCACCAGCAGAGATCCGGGGGTAGGTCAGCCCCAGAATTTT
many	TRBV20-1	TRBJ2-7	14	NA	CSARVSGRVDEQYF	TGCAGTGCTAGAGTATCCGGGAGAGTCGACGAGCAGTACTTC
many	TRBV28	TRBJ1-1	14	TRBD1	CASRSTGGGTEAFF	TGTGCCAGCAGATCCACAGGGGGGGGGACTGAAGCTTTCTTT
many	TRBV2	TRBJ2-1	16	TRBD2	CASSVSGGSSYNEQFF	TGTGCCAGCAGTGTCTCGGGGGGTAGCTCCTACAATGAGCAGTTCTTC
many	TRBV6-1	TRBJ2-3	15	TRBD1	CASRGRDRGSDTQYF	TGTGCCAGCAGGGGCCGGGACAGGGGTTCAGATACGCAGTATTTT
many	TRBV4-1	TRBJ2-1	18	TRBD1	CASSQDGLAGTGWNEQFF	TGCGCCAGCAGCCAAGATGGGTTGGCAGGGACAGGGTGGAATGAGCAGTTCTTC
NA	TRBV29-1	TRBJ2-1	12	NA	CSVEMASNEQFF	TGCAGCGTTGAAATGGCGAGCAATGAGCAGTTCTTC
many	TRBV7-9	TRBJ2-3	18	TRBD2	CASSSILGSGDPTDTQYF	TGTGCCAGCAGCTCCATCTTAGGTAGCGGGGACCCCACAGATACGCAGTATTTT
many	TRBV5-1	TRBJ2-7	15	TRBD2	CASSPGLASSYEQYF	TGCGCCAGCAGCCCGGGACTAGCGAGCTCCTACGAGCAGTACTTC
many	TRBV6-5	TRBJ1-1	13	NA	CASSSTGYAEAFF	TGTGCCAGCAGTTCTACAGGGTACGCTGAAGCTTTCTTT
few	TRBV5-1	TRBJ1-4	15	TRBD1	CASSDPGQGGEKLFF	TGCGCCAGCAGCGACCCGGGACAGGGCGGTGAAAAACTGTTTTTT
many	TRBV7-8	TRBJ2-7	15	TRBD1	CASSKPGQGDYEQYF	TGTGCCAGCAGCAAACCGGGACAGGGGGACTACGAGCAGTACTTC
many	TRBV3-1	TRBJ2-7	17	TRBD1	CASSQDLLGTVSYEQYF	TGTGCCAGCAGCCAAGATCTACTAGGGACAGTCTCCTACGAGCAGTACTTC
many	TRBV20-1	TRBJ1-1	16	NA	CSARPQQVRSGTEAFF	TGCAGTGCTAGACCCCAACAAGTTAGATCTGGCACTGAAGCTTTCTTT
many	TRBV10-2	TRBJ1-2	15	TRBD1	CASSDTLQGWYGYTF	TGCGCCAGCAGTGACACCCTACAGGGGTGGTATGGCTACACCTTC
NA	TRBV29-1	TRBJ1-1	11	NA	CSVRDPSEAFF	TGCAGCGTTCGGGACCCATCTGAAGCTTTCTTT
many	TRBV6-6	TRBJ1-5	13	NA	CASSRAADQPQHF	TGTGCCAGCAGTCGAGCGGCGGACCAGCCCCAGCATTTT
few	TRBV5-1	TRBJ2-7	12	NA	CASRLGEYEQYF	TGCGCCAGCAGACTGGGGGAGTACGAGCAGTACTTC
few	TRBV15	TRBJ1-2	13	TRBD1	CVTSPDRQGSHTF	TGTGTCACCTCTCCTGATAGACAGGGGAGCCACACCTTC
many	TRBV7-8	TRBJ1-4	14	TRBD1	CASSDDRGREKLFF	TGTGCCAGCAGCGATGACAGGGGAAGAGAAAAACTGTTTTTT
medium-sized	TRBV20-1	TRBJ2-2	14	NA	CSAISIANTGELFF	TGCAGTGCTATTTCCATCGCGAACACCGGGGAGCTGTTTTTT
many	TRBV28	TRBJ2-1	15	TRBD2	CAPGGSGSSYNEQFF	TGTGCCCCTGGGGGTAGCGGGAGCTCCTACAATGAGCAGTTCTTC
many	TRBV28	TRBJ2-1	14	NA	CASSLTGTYNEQFF	TGTGCCAGCAGTCTTACCGGGACCTACAATGAGCAGTTCTTC
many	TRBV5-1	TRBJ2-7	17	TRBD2	CASSLKPSGGGTYEQYF	TGCGCCAGCAGCCTGAAACCCTCGGGAGGCGGCACCTACGAGCAGTACTTC
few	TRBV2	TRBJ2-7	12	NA	CASSSNREEQYF	TGTGCCAGCAGTAGCAACAGGGAGGAGCAGTACTTC